This is a list of T cell receptor beta chains from one sample in a study of beta chain features in type 1 diabetes. Only in-frame clones appear in the TCRdb table, and some are missing; sequencing was by immunoSEQ multiplex PCR. Here the sample spans some 280,000 clones, around 15% being singletons. Sample: naive CD4+ T cells from blood. The receptor source for this set is a man younger than 45 with type 1 diabetes. Each CDR3 is given with its conserved first and last residue. D genes are given only for firm matches. Size is stated for part of the rows, as once, few or many counts, or as a class when the clone is expanded.

TRBJ2-7,TRBD2,.,TRBV6-5,TGTGCCAGCAGTTACTCAGCGGCTAGCGGCTTAATCGAGCAGTACTTC,CASSYSAASGLIEQYF
TRBJ2-1,.,.,TRBV14,TGTGCCAGCAGCCAGAACCCAAGCGGTAGGGAGAATGAGCAGTTCTTC,CASSQNPSGRENEQFF
TRBJ2-1,.,few,TRBV21-1,TGTGCCAGCAGCAAAGCGCGGGGGGAAAGCTCCTACAATGAGCAGTTCTTC,CASSKARGESSYNEQFF
TRBJ2-1,.,few,TRBV28,TGTGCCAGCAGTTTCTTGGGAGGTAAGGATGAGCAGTTCTTC,CASSFLGGKDEQFF
TRBJ2-1,.,few,TRBV14,TGTGCCAGCAGCCAAGGAGCGGAAGGCTACAATGAGCAGTTCTTC,CASSQGAEGYNEQFF
TRBJ1-2,.,.,TRBV6-6,TGTGCCAGCAGTTACCCCCCCCAGTCTTATGGCTACACCTTC,CASSYPPQSYGYTF
TRBJ2-6,.,few,TRBV6-5,TGTGCCAGCAGTTACTCCTCCTCTGGGGCCAACGTCCTGACTTTC,CASSYSSSGANVLTF
TRBJ1-2,TRBD1,.,TRBV4-1,TGCGCCAGCAGCCAAGAGGGCAGGGGGCGGGATGGCTACACCTTC,CASSQEGRGRDGYTF
TRBJ1-2,.,.,TRBV27,TGTGCCAGCAGTACAGGACAGTTTCGCGGCTACACCTTC,CASSTGQFRGYTF
TRBJ2-1,TRBD2,.,TRBV19,TGTGCCAGTAGTATCCCTAGCGGGAGCTGGTCCTACAATGAGCAGTTCTTC,CASSIPSGSWSYNEQFF
TRBJ1-4,.,few,TRBV2,TGTGCCAGCAGACGGACAGCTGCGGCAGAAAAACTGTTTTTT,CASRRTAAAEKLFF
TRBJ2-1,TRBD2,.,TRBV7-3,TGTGCCAGCAGCCCCCGGGGACTAGCGGAGGGGTTACGGGAGCAGTTCTTC,CASSPRGLAEGLREQFF
TRBJ2-7,.,.,TRBV7-9,TGTGCCAGCAGCAGACAGGTTAGGGCGGGAGAGAGACACGAGCAGTACTTC,CASSRQVRAGERHEQYF
TRBJ1-3,.,few,TRBV5-4,TGTGCCAGCAGCTTGGACCAGGTAGAAGGAAACACCATATATTTT,CASSLDQVEGNTIYF
TRBJ2-7,TRBD2,.,TRBV28,TGTGCCAGCAGTTCAGGCGGGGGGGGCGAGCAGTACTTC,CASSSGGGGEQYF
TRBJ2-1,TRBD1,few,TRBV5-1,TGCGCCAGCAGCCTGGTCGGAGTAGGGGGCGAGCAGTTCTTC,CASSLVGVGGEQFF
TRBJ2-7,.,few,TRBV5-1,TGCGCCAGCAGCTTGGGAGTCGCAACCTCTATCTCCTACGAGCAGTACTTC,CASSLGVATSISYEQYF
TRBJ2-1,TRBD2,.,TRBV7-2,TGTGCCAGCAGCTTAGCGTGGACTAGCGGGAGGGGCTACAATGAGCAGTTCTTC,CASSLAWTSGRGYNEQFF
TRBJ2-7,.,.,TRBV6-5,TGTGCCAGCAGTTACTCACAGGGTAGCGAGCAGTACTTC,CASSYSQGSEQYF
TRBJ1-1,.,.,TRBV5-6,TGTGCCAGCAGCCGACCTGGAGACACTGAAGCTTTCTTT,CASSRPGDTEAFF
TRBJ1-2,.,.,TRBV6-5,TGTGCCAGCGAGACGGGGGGTAACTATGGCTACACCTTC,CASETGGNYGYTF
TRBJ2-1,TRBD2,.,TRBV9,TGTGCCAGCAGCGTAGCGGGAGGTCGGGACTACAATGAGCAGTTCTTC,CASSVAGGRDYNEQFF
TRBJ1-1,.,.,TRBV2,TGTGCCAGCAGTGAAAGGCCGCCGGGGTCTGAAGCTTTCTTT,CASSERPPGSEAFF
TRBJ1-2,.,.,TRBV6-5,TGTGCCAGCAGGCCTACAGGGAACTATGGCTACACCTTC,CASRPTGNYGYTF
TRBJ1-4,.,.,TRBV5-1,TGCGCCAGCAGGGGCTCAACAACTAATGAAAAACTGTTTTTT,CASRGSTTNEKLFF
TRBJ2-2,TRBD2,.,TRBV28,TGTGCCAGCAGTTTCTCGGGGGGAGAACTAGCCGGGGAGCTGTTTTTT,CASSFSGGELAGELFF
TRBJ2-4,TRBD1,.,TRBV2,TGTGCCAGCAGGGATCGACAGGGCGTGGGAAACATTCAGTACTTC,CASRDRQGVGNIQYF
TRBJ2-7,TRBD2,.,TRBV7-9,TGTGCCAGCAGCCTTACTAGCGACTCCTACGAGCAGTACTTC,CASSLTSDSYEQYF
TRBJ2-7,.,.,TRBV9,TGTGCCAGCAGCGTAGCTTCGGGGAGCCTCTACGAGCAGTACTTC,CASSVASGSLYEQYF
TRBJ2-7,.,few,TRBV5-1,TGCGCCAGCAGCTATACAGGGCTGGAGCAGTACTTC,CASSYTGLEQYF
TRBJ2-5,.,.,TRBV7-2,TGTGCCAGCAGCCCCGACAGGAGCTACCAAGAGACCCAGTACTTC,CASSPDRSYQETQYF
TRBJ2-7,.,.,TRBV5-1,TGCGCCAGCAGCTTGGGAGGGCGGGAGTACTTC,CASSLGGREYF
TRBJ1-1,.,.,TRBV7-9,TGTGCCAGCAGCTCTCGTCTATTCGCTGAAGCTTTCTTT,CASSSRLFAEAFF
TRBJ2-1,.,few,TRBV18,TGTGCCAGCTCACCCGACCCCCCCGGGGAGCAGTTCTTC,CASSPDPPGEQFF
TRBJ1-2,.,.,TRBV5-5,TGTGCCAGCAGCCTTAACTCCAGGGAAATCGATGGCTACACCTTC,CASSLNSREIDGYTF
TRBJ2-7,TRBD1,few,TRBV6-1,TGTGCCAGCAGAACGGACAGGGGATCCTCCTACGAGCAGTACTTC,CASRTDRGSSYEQYF
TRBJ2-1,TRBD2,few,TRBV9,TGTGCCAGCAGCGTAGTGGGCGGGAGCAGGAATGAGCAGTTCTTC,CASSVVGGSRNEQFF
TRBJ2-1,.,.,TRBV11-1,TGTGCCAGCAGCTTAGCTCGGCGACAATGGAATGAGCAGTTCTTC,CASSLARRQWNEQFF
TRBJ2-1,.,few,TRBV5-6,TGTGCCAGCAGCCCCATTCACGCACAAGTAAACAGTGAGCAGTTCTTC,CASSPIHAQVNSEQFF
TRBJ2-7,TRBD2,.,TRBV18,TGTGCCAGCTCAGGACTAGCGGGATTCTCCTACGAGCAGTACTTC,CASSGLAGFSYEQYF
TRBJ2-1,TRBD2,few,TRBV28,TGTGCCAGCAGCGGGACTAGCGGAAACAATGAGCAGTTCTTC,CASSGTSGNNEQFF
TRBJ2-2,.,few,TRBV4-1,TGCGCCAGCAGCCAAGCAAGGGACTCGAACACCGGGGAGCTGTTTTTT,CASSQARDSNTGELFF
TRBJ2-5,TRBD2,.,TRBV9,TGTGCCAGCAGCCCTCGAGCGGGAGGATACAGTCTAGAGACCCAGTACTTC,CASSPRAGGYSLETQYF
TRBJ2-7,.,.,TRBV7-3,TGTGCCAGCAGCTTAAACGGTGGTAACGAGCAGTACTTC,CASSLNGGNEQYF
TRBJ2-1,TRBD2,.,TRBV7-3,TGTGCCAGCAGCCGGACTAGCGGGAGGTCGGGTGAGCAGTTCTTC,CASSRTSGRSGEQFF
TRBJ2-2,.,.,TRBV5-1,TGCGCCAGCAGCTTAGCGGGTACGAACACCGGGGAGCTGTTTTTT,CASSLAGTNTGELFF
TRBJ2-1,.,.,TRBV27,TGTGCCAGCATCCCAAGGCACGGGAGCATGGCTGAGCAGTTCTTC,CASIPRHGSMAEQFF
TRBJ1-1,.,.,TRBV19,TGTGCCAGTAGTGACAGGTTTAGCATGAACACTGAAGCTTTCTTT,CASSDRFSMNTEAFF
TRBJ2-2,TRBD2,.,TRBV9,TGTGCCAGCAGCGGAGATAGCGGGAGGGCCCGAGACACCGGGGAGCTGTTTTTT,CASSGDSGRARDTGELFF